Listed below are T cell receptor beta chains from one sample, sequenced in a study of CD8+ T cells in alopecia areata. TCRdb's copy holds only in-frame clones and misses some; the assay was immunoSEQ multiplex PCR. The sample lists 200,000 to 250,000 clones; around two fifths were seen once. The specimen comprised CD4+ T cells sorted from blood, sampled between weeks 30 and 35, from a patient treated with tofacitinib. These receptors were collected from a human donor with alopecia areata. Both conserved end residues are part of each CDR3.

J,length,V,CDR3
TRBJ2-7,14,TRBV29-1,CSVVRDRGFYEQYF
TRBJ1-1,12,TRBV7-9,CASSHNDREAFF
TRBJ2-7,13,TRBV30,CAWDKGKGYEQYF
TRBJ1-1,12,TRBV29-1,CSVGVRNTEAFF
TRBJ2-1,18,TRBV4-1,CASSQEGVTWDSYNEQFF
TRBJ1-1,16,TRBV15,CATSRDRVGMNTEAFF
TRBJ2-1,14,TRBV5-1,CASSLAQGYDLQFF
TRBJ2-2,15,TRBV18,CASSFRSSGTGELFF
TRBJ2-1,15,TRBV9,CATSPQSSSYNEQFF
TRBJ2-3,16,TRBV7-2,CASSLDVGGPTDTQYF
TRBJ1-1,14,TRBV5-1,CASRIQGANTEAFF
TRBJ2-2,15,TRBV7-7,CASSLASANTGELFF
TRBJ2-4,13,TRBV6-5,CASSRTGGDIQYF
TRBJ2-2,15,TRBV5-1,CASSRPSRNTGELFF